This TCR beta chain was sequenced during a study of T cell clonotyping in hematopoietic cell transplantation. Study findings and constraints: Recipient TCR diversity dropped after transplant; expanded clonotypes rose from day 30 to 180. CD4 and CD8 repertoire contributions could not be separated without sorting.

Trimming left V 9 bases short and J 5 bases short, with 19 bases between. The CDR3 sequence is 14 residues long. The germline V gene encodes CDR1 MNHEY and CDR2 SVGAGI. Using immunoSEQ multiplex PCR, the repertoire was profiled, and TCRdb retains in-frame clones only, with some absent. The sample lists about 70,000 clones; 94% were seen once. This clone was seen just once. Its antigen is currently unknown. The chain couples TRBV6-5 to TRBJ1-1; D perhaps matches TRBD1 (5 bases). Sequenced sample: peripheral blood mononuclear cells. The sequence was obtained from a man aged 45-60 years in good health. Some clones in this sample may be carry-over from other donors' samples. The DNA of the CDR3 is TGTGCCAGTTCCATTATCAGGGTTGGGACTGAAGCTTTCTTT. Translation: CASSIIRVGTEAFF.